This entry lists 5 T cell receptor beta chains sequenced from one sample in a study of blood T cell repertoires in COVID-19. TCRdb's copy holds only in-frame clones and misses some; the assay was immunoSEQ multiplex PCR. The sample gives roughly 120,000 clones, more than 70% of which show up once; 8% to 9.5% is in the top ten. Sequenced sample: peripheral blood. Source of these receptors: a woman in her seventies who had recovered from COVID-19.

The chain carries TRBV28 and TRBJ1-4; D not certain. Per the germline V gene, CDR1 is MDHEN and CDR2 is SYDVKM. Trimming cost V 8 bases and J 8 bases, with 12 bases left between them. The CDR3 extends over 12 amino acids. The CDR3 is CASRDIGEKLFF. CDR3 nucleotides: TGTGCCAGCCGTGACATTGGGGAAAAACTGTTTTTT.

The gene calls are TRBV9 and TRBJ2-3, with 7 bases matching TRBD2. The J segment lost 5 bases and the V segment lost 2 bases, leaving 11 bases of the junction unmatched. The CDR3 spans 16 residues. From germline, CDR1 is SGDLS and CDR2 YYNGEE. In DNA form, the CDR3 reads TGTGCCAGCAGCGTGACCAGCGGGATCGTGGTAGATACGCAGTATTTT. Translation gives CASSVTSGIVVDTQYF. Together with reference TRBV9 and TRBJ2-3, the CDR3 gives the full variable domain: DSGVTQTPKHLITATGQRVTLRCSPRSGDLSVYWYQQSLDQGLQFLIQYYNGEERAKGNILERFSAQQFPDLHSELNLSSLELGDSALYFCASSVTSGIVVDTQYFGPGTRLTVL.

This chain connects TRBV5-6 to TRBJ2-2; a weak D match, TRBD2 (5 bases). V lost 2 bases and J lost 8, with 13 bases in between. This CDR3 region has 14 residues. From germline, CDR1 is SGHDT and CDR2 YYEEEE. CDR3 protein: CASSFGLARGELFF. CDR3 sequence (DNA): TGTGCCAGCAGCTTTGGGCTAGCAAGGGGGGAGCTGTTTTTT.

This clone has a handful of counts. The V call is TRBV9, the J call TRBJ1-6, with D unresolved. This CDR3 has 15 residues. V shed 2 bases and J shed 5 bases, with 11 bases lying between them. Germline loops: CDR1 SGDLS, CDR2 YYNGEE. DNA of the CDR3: TGTGCCAGCAGCGTTGAACCTACCAATAATTCACCCCTCCACTTT. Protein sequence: CASSVEPTNNSPLHF.

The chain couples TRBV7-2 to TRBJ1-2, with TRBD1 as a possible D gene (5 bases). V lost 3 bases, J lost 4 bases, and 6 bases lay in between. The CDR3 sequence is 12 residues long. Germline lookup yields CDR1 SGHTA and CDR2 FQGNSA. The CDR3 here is CASSFRAYGYTF. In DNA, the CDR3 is TGTGCCAGCAGCTTCAGGGCCTATGGCTACACCTTC.